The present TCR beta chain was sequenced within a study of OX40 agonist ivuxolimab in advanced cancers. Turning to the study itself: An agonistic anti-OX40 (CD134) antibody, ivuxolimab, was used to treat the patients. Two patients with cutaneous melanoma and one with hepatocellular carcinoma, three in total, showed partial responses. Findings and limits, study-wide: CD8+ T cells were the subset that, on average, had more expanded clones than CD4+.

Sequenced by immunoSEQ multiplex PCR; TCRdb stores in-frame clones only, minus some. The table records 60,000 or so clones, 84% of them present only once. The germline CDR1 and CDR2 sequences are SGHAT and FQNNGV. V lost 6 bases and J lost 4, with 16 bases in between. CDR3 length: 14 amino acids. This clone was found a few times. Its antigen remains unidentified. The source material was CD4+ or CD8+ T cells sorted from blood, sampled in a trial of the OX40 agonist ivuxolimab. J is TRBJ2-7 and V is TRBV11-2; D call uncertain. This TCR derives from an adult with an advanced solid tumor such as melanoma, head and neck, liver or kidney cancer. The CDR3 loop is CASRPIRAPYEQYF. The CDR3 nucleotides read TGTGCCAGCAGGCCAATTCGGGCCCCTTACGAGCAGTACTTC.